This T cell receptor (beta chain) comes out of a study of CD8 T cells in ankylosing spondylitis. Germline V gene data show CDR1 as MRHNA and CDR2 as SNTAGT. The CDR3 covers 18 residues. V gave up 0 bases and J gave up 8 bases, with 25 bases separating them. Each CDR3 protein gets one entry after TCRdb re-called the 5' RACE reads with MiXCR. The data contain 200,000 to 250,000 distinct CDR3 sequences, 15% to 20% of them singletons. Study-wide findings and caveats: It appeared that ankylosing spondylitis blood was characterized by a TCR beta motif of several highly homologous variants. In ankylosing spondylitis patients, matched synovial fluid reportedly showed significant enrichment of disease-linked clones.

The sample holds a few counts of this clonotype. The antigen is unknown. The chain employs TRBV6-4 and TRBJ1-2, with D maybe TRBD1 (5 bases). Sequencing was performed on blood, either unsorted or a sorted T cell fraction (not recorded which). The sequence came from a male donor with ankylosing spondylitis. CDR3 bases: TGTGCCAGCAGTGACTCGTCCGGCAGGGCGTCGGTCTATGAGGGCTACACCTTC. It specifies CASSDSSGRASVYEGYTF.